A single sample gave rise to the 30 T cell receptor beta chains below, sequenced in a study of blood T cell repertoires in COVID-19. Libraries were prepared by immunoSEQ multiplex PCR; TCRdb keeps only in-frame clonotypes and omits some of them. The repertoire has almost 200,000 clones, around four fifths of them found once; the top ten carry under 0.95%. Specimen: peripheral blood. Source of these receptors: a man aged 55 to 69 with COVID-19, enrolled during active disease.

The chain recombines TRBV10-2 with TRBJ2-7; perhaps TRBD1 as D (6 bases). The V and J ends lost 6 bases and 5 bases respectively, with 11 bases between them. There are 12 residues in the CDR3. From germline, CDR1 is WSHSY and CDR2 SAAADI. Here the CDR3 reads CASSRDNDEQYF. The CDR3 DNA follows: TGCGCCAGCAGCCGGGACAACGACGAGCAGTACTTC.

Only a few counts were recorded for this clone. The J gene is TRBJ1-6, the V gene TRBV6-5; D gene ambiguous. Looked up from germline, CDR1 is MNHEY and CDR2 is SVGAGI. Trimming stripped 4 bases from V and 10 bases from J, with 8 bases between. The length of the CDR3 is 12 residues. The CDR3 here is CASSSRVSPLHF. CDR3 DNA sequence: TGTGCCAGCAGTTCCCGGGTCTCACCCCTCCACTTT.

The chain uses TRBV6-1 and TRBJ1-1, with a tentative D call TRBD1 (5 bases). There are 13 residues in the CDR3. Trimming took 2 bases from V and 5 from J, leaving 9 bases between them. Germline CDR1 MNHNS, CDR2 SASEGT. The CDR3 reads CASSETRETEAFF. Here the CDR3 DNA reads TGTGCCAGCAGTGAAACCAGGGAAACTGAAGCTTTCTTT.

The chain recombines TRBV7-9 with TRBJ1-1; 8 bases match TRBD1. Germline V gives CDR1 SEHNR, CDR2 FQNEAQ (reference sequence). This CDR3 contains 15 residues. The V and J ends lost 6 bases and 0 bases, in that order; junction bases with no gene match: 6. The DNA for the CDR3 is TGTGCCAGCAGGCGCGGGACAGGCATGAACACTGAAGCTTTCTTT. Its translation is CASRRGTGMNTEAFF.

V and J are TRBV18 and TRBJ1-2, with 7 bases matching TRBD1. Germline V gives CDR1 KGHSH, CDR2 LQKENI. The CDR3 is 14 amino acids. V shed 2 bases and J 5 bases; nucleotides not matched to a gene: 5. For the CDR3, the DNA is TGTGCCAGCTCACCAGAAACAGGGGAATATGGCTACACCTTC. Its translation: CASSPETGEYGYTF.

This chain uses TRBV6-5 with TRBJ2-7; the match to TRBD2 covers 7 bases. The V gene end was trimmed by 0 bases and the J gene end by 2 bases; junction bases not matched to a gene: 7. Germline V gene data show CDR1 as MNHEY and CDR2 as SVGAGI. The CDR3 spans 16 residues. The CDR3 sequence is CASSYSSSGVPYEQYF. CDR3 nucleotides: TGTGCCAGCAGTTACTCGTCCAGCGGGGTACCCTACGAGCAGTACTTC.

This clone was observed a single time. The chain has TRBV2 and TRBJ2-7; 8 bases fit TRBD1. The V and J ends lost 4 bases and 7 bases, in that order; junction bases with no gene match: 12. This CDR3 contains 15 residues. CDR1 SNHLY and CDR2 FYNNEI come from the germline V gene. The CDR3 sequence: CASSAEGQGNGEQYF. For the CDR3, the DNA is TGTGCCAGCAGTGCTGAAGGACAGGGTAATGGGGAGCAGTACTTC.

CDR3 nucleotides: TGTGCCAGCGACCGGACAGGGCGCTATGGCTACACCTTC. Translation: CASDRTGRYGYTF. The rearrangement joins TRBV12-3 or TRBV12-4 to TRBJ1-2; TRBD1 matches 8 bases. CDR3 size: 13 residues. V shed 8 bases and J 4 bases; nucleotides not matched to a gene: 6.

V is TRBV27 and J is TRBJ1-1; 11 bases fit TRBD1. Germline values: CDR1 MNHEY, CDR2 SMNVEV (reference sequence). This CDR3 contains 13 residues. J was trimmed by 4 bases and V by 7 bases; bases with no gene match: 2. CDR3 DNA sequence: TGTGCCAGCACCGGGACAGGGGGCACTGAAGCTTTCTTT. Protein sequence: CASTGTGGTEAFF.

The V gene is TRBV5-1, the J gene TRBJ2-7, with 7 nucleotides matching TRBD2. The CDR3 runs to 17 residues. Germline CDR1 SGHRS, CDR2 YFSETQ. V was clipped by 0 bases and J by 0 bases; unmatched bases: 9. CDR3 nucleotide sequence: TGCGCCAGCAGCTTGGCTGCTAGCGGCCTATTCTCCTACGAGCAGTACTTC. Protein product: CASSLAASGLFSYEQYF.

This clone has just a few counts. The chain employs TRBV30 and TRBJ2-7; maybe TRBD1 (6 bases). This CDR3 region has 11 residues. Germline V gives CDR1 GTSNPN, CDR2 SVGIG (reference sequence). V dropped 3 bases and J dropped 12 bases, with 15 bases sitting between them. The CDR3 loop reads CAWSQDSAPYF. In nucleotides, the CDR3 is TGTGCCTGGAGCCAGGACAGCGCCCCGTACTTC.

This rearrangement joins TRBV11-2 to TRBJ1-2, with D possibly matching TRBD1 (5 bases). Looked up from germline, CDR1 is SGHAT and CDR2 is FQNNGV. The V end lost 5 bases, the J end lost 2 bases, and 12 bases lay between the germline ends. The CDR3 extends over 14 amino acids. CDR3 DNA sequence: TGTGCCAGCAGCCACCAGGGTAGCAACTATGGCTACACCTTC. It yields the protein CASSHQGSNYGYTF.

The chain combines TRBV29-1 with TRBJ1-1; TRBD1 agrees at 9 bases. The CDR3 sequence is 12 residues long. Germline CDR1 and CDR2: SQVTM and ANQGSEA. Trimming at V came to 6 bases and at J to 1 base, leaving 0 bases not matched to a gene. CDR3 loop: CSVGQGNTEAFF. CDR3 nucleotides: TGCAGCGTGGGACAGGGGAACACTGAAGCTTTCTTT.

The rearrangement joins TRBV20-1 to TRBJ2-3, with D unclear. From germline, CDR1 is DFQATT and CDR2 SNEGSKA (reference sequence). The germline V and J ends were trimmed by 3 bases and 0 bases, with 13 bases remaining between them. CDR3 length equals 15 residues. The CDR3 reads CSASERLTSTDTQYF. The CDR3 nucleotides are TGCAGTGCTAGTGAGAGACTCACGAGCACAGATACGCAGTATTTT.

Regarding this clone: Other DNA variants within this sample encode the same CDR3. The chain recombines TRBV5-4 with TRBJ2-7, with 8 bases fitting TRBD1. The V and J ends lost 3 bases and 0 bases, in that order; junction bases with no gene match: 5. This CDR3 is 15 amino acids long. Germline values: CDR1 SGHNT, CDR2 YYREEE (reference sequence). This CDR3 reads CASSSRTGSSYEQYF. Here the CDR3 DNA reads TGTGCCAGCAGCTCCCGGACAGGGAGCTCCTACGAGCAGTACTTC.

This chain links TRBV12-3 or TRBV12-4 with TRBJ2-7, with TRBD1 as a possible D gene (6 bases). The V and J ends lost 7 bases and 1 base respectively, with 8 bases between them. CDR3 size: 12 residues. The CDR3 loop is CASTQGSYEQYF. DNA of the CDR3: TGTGCCAGCACCCAGGGGTCCTACGAGCAGTACTTC.

The chain links TRBV4-2 to TRBJ1-1, with D possibly being TRBD1 (6 bases). Per the germline V gene, CDR1 is LGHNA and CDR2 is YNFKEQ. Trimming removed 0 bases at V and 0 bases at J, with 8 bases between. The CDR3 sequence is 15 residues long. The DNA of the CDR3 is TGTGCCAGCAGCCAAGACAGGGGATTGAACACTGAAGCTTTCTTT. Translation: CASSQDRGLNTEAFF.

The chain employs TRBV4-2 and TRBJ1-4; TRBD1 agrees at 7 bases. The trim removed 0 bases at V and 15 bases at J, leaving 4 bases unmatched. CDR3 length: 12 residues. Germline CDR1 LGHNA, CDR2 YNFKEQ. In DNA form, the CDR3 reads TGTGCCAGCAGCCAAGATCGGGACAGCGTGTTTTTT. This encodes CASSQDRDSVFF.

This clone has a single count. The chain is built from TRBV5-6 and TRBJ2-3, with TRBD1 matching 10 bases. The CDR3 is made up of 17 amino acids. CDR1 is SGHDT, CDR2 YYEEEE, per germline. The V segment lost 4 bases and the J segment 0 bases; nucleotides outside the gene matches: 8. The CDR3 bases are TGTGCCAGCAGCCCCCTGACGGGACAGGGGAGCACAGATACGCAGTATTTT. This encodes CASSPLTGQGSTDTQYF.

Points on this clone: The identical CDR3 is also encoded by other nucleotide sequences in the sample. The chain links TRBV7-9 to TRBJ1-6, with 9 bases identical to TRBD1. The ends lost 3 bases at V and 10 bases at J; junction bases unmatched: 10. This CDR3 has 16 amino acids. Germline V lookup: CDR1 SEHNR, CDR2 FQNEAQ (reference sequence). CDR3 residues: CASSLGGGTGNSPLHF. In DNA, the CDR3 is TGTGCCAGCAGCTTGGGCGGGGGGACAGGGAACTCACCCCTCCACTTT.

This clone appeared once. This chain's CDR3 is CASSLVLAQGAGNTIYF. CDR3 coding DNA: TGTGCCAGCAGCTTAGTTCTTGCCCAGGGGGCTGGAAACACCATATATTTT. The rearrangement links TRBV7-6 to TRBJ1-3; TRBD1 aligns across 7 bases. In germline, CDR1 is SGHVS, CDR2 FNYEAQ. The J segment lost 2 bases and the V segment lost 1 base, leaving 8 bases of the junction unmatched. CDR3 length: 17 amino acids.

In its sample, this clone was seen once. CDR3 nucleotides: TGTGCCAGCTCAGCAGGGAACATCTACAATGAGCAGTTCTTC. Protein: CASSAGNIYNEQFF. This chain connects TRBV18 to TRBJ2-1; a weak D match, TRBD1 (5 bases). CDR1 is KGHSH, CDR2 LQKENI, per germline. The CDR3 has 14 residues. Deletions cut 5 bases from V and 3 bases from J, with 11 bases between.

The rearrangement uses TRBV20-1 and TRBJ2-1, with D possibly being TRBD2 (5 bases). Looked up from germline, CDR1 is DFQATT and CDR2 is SNEGSKA (reference sequence). This CDR3 region has 11 residues. The V end was cut by 6 bases, the J end by 6 bases, with 9 bases between. CDR3 sequence: CSANSGNEQFF. The CDR3, as DNA: TGCAGTGCGAACAGCGGCAATGAGCAGTTCTTC.

The chain joins TRBV20-1 to TRBJ2-1, with a weak D call TRBD1 (8 bases). Trimming left V 3 bases short and J 5 bases short, with 17 bases between. This CDR3 is built from 15 residues. The germline CDR1 and CDR2 sequences are DFQATT and SNEGSKA (reference sequence). The CDR3 DNA reads TGCAGTGCTAGTAGGGAGGGACAGGTTAACAATGAGCAGTTCTTC. Protein product: CSASREGQVNNEQFF.

The chain uses TRBV7-2 and TRBJ2-5, with a tentative D call TRBD2 (6 bases). V was cut by 5 bases and J by 2 bases, with 15 bases left in between. The CDR3 is 15 residues long. Germline values: CDR1 SGHTA, CDR2 FQGNSA. CDR3 coding DNA: TGTGCCAGCAGCCCGTCCCCCGGGAGACAAGAGACCCAGTACTTC. This sequence encodes CASSPSPGRQETQYF. Full variable domain (remainder filled in from reference TRBV7-2 and TRBJ2-5): GAGVSQSPSNKVTEKGKDVELRCDPISGHTALYWYRQSLGQGLEFLIYFQGNSAPDKSGLPSDRFSAERTGGSVSTLTIQRTQQEDSAVYLCASSPSPGRQETQYFGPGTRLLVL.

The J gene is TRBJ2-2, the V gene TRBV30; 9 positions match TRBD2. The CDR3 length is 18 residues. After removal of 2 bases from V and 0 bases from J, the junction contained 10 bases not matched to a gene. CDR1 is GTSNPN and CDR2 is SVGIG in the germline V gene (reference sequence). The CDR3: CAWSSYSEREANTGELFF. The CDR3, as DNA: TGTGCCTGGAGTTCCTACTCCGAGCGGGAGGCGAACACCGGGGAGCTGTTTTTT. The variable domain in full, completed from reference TRBV30 and TRBJ2-2, reads SQTIHQWPATLVQPVGSPLSLECTVEGTSNPNLYWYRQAAGRGLQLLFYSVGIGQISSEVPQNLSASRPQDRQFILSSKKLLLSDSGFYLCAWSSYSEREANTGELFFGEGSRLTVL.

Only a few counts were recorded for this clone. The rearrangement joins TRBV5-6 to TRBJ1-2; 7 nucleotides align to TRBD1. Losses at the gene ends were 6 bases for V and 8 bases for J; bases not matched to a gene: 13. The CDR3 is 14 amino acids. The germline V gene has CDR1 SGHDT and CDR2 YYEEEE. The CDR3 nucleotides are TGTGCCAGCACCTCCACAGGGGTGATTACGGGCTACACCTTC. Translation: CASTSTGVITGYTF.

This clone was detected only a few times. The chain has TRBV7-9 and TRBJ1-2, with D maybe TRBD1 (5 bases). V was shortened by 2 bases and J by 6 bases, with 13 bases between the two germline ends. The CDR3 length is 14 residues. Looked up from germline, CDR1 is SEHNR and CDR2 is FQNEAQ (reference sequence). The CDR3 region is CASSLQGTTHGYTF. The DNA for the CDR3 is TGTGCCAGCAGCTTACAGGGTACTACGCATGGCTACACCTTC.

The chain is built from TRBV5-1 and TRBJ1-2; D remains ambiguous. This CDR3 has 13 amino acids. V was cut by 0 bases and J by 3 bases, with 6 bases left in between. Per germline, CDR1 SGHRS and CDR2 YFSETQ. CDR3 bases: TGCGCCAGCAGCTTGGCCACAGACTATGGCTACACCTTC. It translates to CASSLATDYGYTF.

The chain couples TRBV5-5 to TRBJ1-2; D is uncertain. This CDR3 contains 15 residues. V lost 0 bases and J lost 0, with 9 bases in between. The germline V gene encodes CDR1 SGHKS and CDR2 YYEKEE (reference sequence). CDR3 amino acids: CASSLGGLPNYGYTF. CDR3 coding DNA: TGTGCCAGCAGCTTGGGTGGGCTTCCTAACTATGGCTACACCTTC.